This T cell receptor beta chain is from a study of T-cell reconstitution after alpha-beta-depleted transplantation in children listed by TCRdb under 2016. As for the study more broadly: The study quantitatively tracked T-cell immune reconstitution after TCRalphabeta/CD19-depleted allogeneic hematopoietic cell transplantation in children using TCR repertoire profiling.

The trim is 4 bases for V and 3 bases for J, with a gap of 13 bases between the germline ends. Including the terminal cysteine and phenylalanine, the CDR3 comprises 13 residues. Only the CDR3 part of the read is kept: 39 bases, read in frame from the first base. CDR1 SQVTM and CDR2 ANQGSEA are derived from the germline V gene. Receptor amplification or capture employed PCR. Reads for this sample came from an Illumina HiSeq 2500. TCR libraries were prepared with molecular barcoding, using unique molecular identifiers to normalize TCRbeta repertoire quantification. In TCRdb, the public reads were trimmed at Q25 with fastp and aligned with MiXCR, with productive beta chains retained. Every distinct CDR3 protein forms one entry, paired with its most common genes and DNA. The sample data list 700,000 or so distinct CDR3 sequences, and about 12% of these were observed just once. The ten biggest clones cover 0.79% of the sample.

On this clonotype itself: No cognate antigen has been identified for it. Base qualities are not at hand, and no much larger clone is one base apart.

The treatment or condition label of this sample denotes: allogeneic hematopoietic cell transplantation with graft depleted of TCRalphabeta T cells and CD19 B cells. The children who served as transplant recipients had been given grafts of TCRalphabeta/CD19-depleted allogeneic hematopoietic cells. What the study reported, not specific to this receptor: About two months after transplant, the apparently early recovery of alphabetaT-cell counts reportedly depended on just several hundred clones that had expanded rapidly and came from non-depleted graft cells. Over the following months the frequencies of hyperexpanded clones went down, and after one year T-cell counts and TCRbeta diversity were mostly credited to newly produced T cells. In some patients, high TCRbeta diversity at day 60 was attributed to recipient T cells and intrathymic progenitors that had survived conditioning.

The source of this sequence is a girl aged 2 to 9 with congenital amegakaryocytic thrombocytopenia, due to receive a stem cell transplant. The V and J genes are TRBV29-1 and TRBJ2-7; TRBD1 is a weak D gene call, 5 bases matching. The specimen comprised PBMCs, sampled before TCRalphabeta/CD19-depleted stem cell transplant. The sequenced DNA is TGCAGCGTTGGAATGGTAGGGGACTACGAGCAGTACTTC. It translates as CSVGMVGDYEQYF.